The T cell receptor beta chain under discussion was sequenced for a study of T cells expressing NK-cell markers. From the 5' RACE reads, TCRdb lists one entry per CDR3 protein and no DNA. Its table records 120,000 to 150,000 distinct CDR3 sequences. The CDR3 has 15 residues. The germline CDR1 and CDR2 sequences are DFQATT and SNEGSKA (reference sequence). The origin of this receptor is a man aged 18 to 30 in good health. This rearrangement joins TRBV20-1 to TRBJ2-7; the TRBD1 assignment by TCRdb is unverifiable without DNA. The sequencing sample was made of blood T cells: a sorted CD56 or NKG2C T cell subset, CD4+ or CD8+ T cells, or bulk PBMC T cells (not recorded which). CDR3 region: CSARDKGGSSYEQYF.